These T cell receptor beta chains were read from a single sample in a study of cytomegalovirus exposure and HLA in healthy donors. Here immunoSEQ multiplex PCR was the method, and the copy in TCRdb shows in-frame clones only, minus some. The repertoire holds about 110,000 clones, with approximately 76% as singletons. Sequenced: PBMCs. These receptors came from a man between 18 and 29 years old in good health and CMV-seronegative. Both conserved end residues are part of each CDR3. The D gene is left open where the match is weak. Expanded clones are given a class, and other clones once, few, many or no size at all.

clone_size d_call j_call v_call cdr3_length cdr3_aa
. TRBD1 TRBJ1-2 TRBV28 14 CASSLHRGDYGYPF
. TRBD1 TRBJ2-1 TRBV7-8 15 CASSSGQGALEGQFF
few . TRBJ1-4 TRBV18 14 CASSPTRGGEKLFF
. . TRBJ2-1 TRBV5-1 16 CASSLAPQGSYNEQFF
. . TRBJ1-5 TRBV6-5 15 CASSRDPEGNQPQHF
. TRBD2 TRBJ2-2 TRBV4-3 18 CASSQDSTSGGHVGELFF
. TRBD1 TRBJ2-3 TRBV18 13 CASSLDRGDTQYF
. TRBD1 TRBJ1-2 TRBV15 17 CATSRNPGTGGEYGYTF
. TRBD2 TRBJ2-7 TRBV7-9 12 CASSLATGGQYF
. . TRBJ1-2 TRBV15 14 CATSRPGQTYGYTF
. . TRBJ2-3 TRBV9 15 CASSVVGWGADTQYF
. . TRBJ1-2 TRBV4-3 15 CASSQDGGGTYGYTF
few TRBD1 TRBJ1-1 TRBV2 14 CASGGKGTGNEAFF
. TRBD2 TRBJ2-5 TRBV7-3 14 CASSSSGGKETQYF
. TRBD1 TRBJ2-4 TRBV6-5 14 CASSLKGGSGIQYF
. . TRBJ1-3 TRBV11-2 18 CASSFWTLSGISGNTIYF
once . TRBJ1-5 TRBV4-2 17 CASSQEGRGWGNQPQHF
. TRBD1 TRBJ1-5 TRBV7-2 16 CASSPRTGVSNQPQHF
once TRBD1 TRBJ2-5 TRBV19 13 CASSGQGKETQYF